This is a list of T cell receptor beta chains from one sample in a study of cytomegalovirus exposure and HLA in healthy donors. Clones were sequenced by immunoSEQ multiplex PCR, and TCRdb holds only the in-frame ones, with some missing. There are hundreds of thousands of clones in the sample; 65% to 85% occur only once, and 0.71% lies in the top ten. The sequenced sample consisted of PBMCs. These receptors came from a boy aged 2 to 10 in good health and CMV-seronegative. Each CDR3 is given with its conserved first and last residue. Each record gives: CDR3 DNA, CDR3 protein, clone size, D gene, J gene, V gene, CDR3 length. D genes are given only for firm matches. Clone size appears in some rows only: once, few, many, or a class for an expanded clone.

cdr3_nt: TGTGCCAGCAGCTTATTGCAGGGACTAGCCTCCGACACGTATTTT
cdr3_aa: CASSLLQGLASDTYF
clone_size: -
d_call: TRBD2
j_call: TRBJ2-3
v_call: TRBV7-2
cdr3_length: 15

cdr3_nt: TGTGCCAGCAGTGATATTAAGGGGGGGTATGCCACTGAAGCTTTCTTT
cdr3_aa: CASSDIKGGYATEAFF
clone_size: once
d_call: -
j_call: TRBJ1-1
v_call: TRBV2
cdr3_length: 16

cdr3_nt: TGTGCCAGTAGTTGGACTAGCGGGAGACCCTCCTACGAGCAGTACTTC
cdr3_aa: CASSWTSGRPSYEQYF
clone_size: once
d_call: TRBD2
j_call: TRBJ2-7
v_call: TRBV19
cdr3_length: 16

cdr3_nt: TGTGCCAGCAGTGATCTCGACAGCTACGAGCAGTACTTC
cdr3_aa: CASSDLDSYEQYF
clone_size: -
d_call: -
j_call: TRBJ2-7
v_call: TRBV5-4
cdr3_length: 13

cdr3_nt: TGTGCCAGCAGCCCCGGGATTAATGAAAAACTGTTTTTT
cdr3_aa: CASSPGINEKLFF
clone_size: -
d_call: -
j_call: TRBJ1-4
v_call: TRBV5-5
cdr3_length: 13

cdr3_nt: TGCGCCAGCAGCCACGGGACTACCATGGGCAATGAGCAGTTCTTC
cdr3_aa: CASSHGTTMGNEQFF
clone_size: -
d_call: TRBD2
j_call: TRBJ2-1
v_call: TRBV5-1
cdr3_length: 15

cdr3_nt: TGTGCCAGCAGGGAAGGGGTTTTGAACACTGAAGCTTTCTTT
cdr3_aa: CASREGVLNTEAFF
clone_size: -
d_call: -
j_call: TRBJ1-1
v_call: TRBV5-6
cdr3_length: 14

cdr3_nt: TGTGCCAGCAGCTTTAGCTACTCCTACGAGCAGTACTTC
cdr3_aa: CASSFSYSYEQYF
clone_size: -
d_call: -
j_call: TRBJ2-7
v_call: TRBV13
cdr3_length: 13

cdr3_nt: TGCGCCAGCAGCGGCTTAGCGGGACTAGCGGGAGGGCGTTACAATGAGCAGTTCTTC
cdr3_aa: CASSGLAGLAGGRYNEQFF
clone_size: -
d_call: TRBD2
j_call: TRBJ2-1
v_call: TRBV5-1
cdr3_length: 19

cdr3_nt: TGTGCCATCTCCTTCGGCGGGGGGGGATCTAACTATGGCTACACCTTC
cdr3_aa: CAISFGGGGSNYGYTF
clone_size: -
d_call: -
j_call: TRBJ1-2
v_call: TRBV10-3
cdr3_length: 16

cdr3_nt: TGTGCCATCCCCGGGACTAGCGGGCCCGGGGAGCTGTTTTTT
cdr3_aa: CAIPGTSGPGELFF
clone_size: once
d_call: TRBD2
j_call: TRBJ2-2
v_call: TRBV11-2
cdr3_length: 14

cdr3_nt: TGCAGCGTTGAAGATCAACTGACAGGGAGGAATGAGCAGTTCTTC
cdr3_aa: CSVEDQLTGRNEQFF
clone_size: -
d_call: -
j_call: TRBJ2-1
v_call: TRBV29-1
cdr3_length: 15

cdr3_nt: TGTGCCAGCAGCCGCGCGGGCAGGGGAAACACCATATATTTT
cdr3_aa: CASSRAGRGNTIYF
clone_size: -
d_call: -
j_call: TRBJ1-3
v_call: TRBV7-2
cdr3_length: 14

cdr3_nt: TGTGCCAGCAGCCGGGACAGCTCCTACGAGCAGTACTTC
cdr3_aa: CASSRDSSYEQYF
clone_size: few
d_call: TRBD1
j_call: TRBJ2-7
v_call: TRBV27
cdr3_length: 13

cdr3_nt: TGCCCTAATCCCCCCCCCAACGTCCTGACTTTC
cdr3_aa: CPNPPPNVLTF
clone_size: -
d_call: -
j_call: TRBJ2-6
v_call: TRBV7-2
cdr3_length: 11

cdr3_nt: TGCGCCAGCAGCCAAACACTGGACAGGGTTGGCGAGCAGTACTTC
cdr3_aa: CASSQTLDRVGEQYF
clone_size: -
d_call: TRBD1
j_call: TRBJ2-7
v_call: TRBV5-1
cdr3_length: 15

cdr3_nt: TGTGCCAGCAGCTTCCCTGGAACTAACGAGCAGTACTTC
cdr3_aa: CASSFPGTNEQYF
clone_size: -
d_call: -
j_call: TRBJ2-7
v_call: TRBV5-8
cdr3_length: 13

cdr3_nt: TGTGCCAGCAGTGAAAGCGGGGCCCAATACCCCTACAATGAGCAGTTCTTC
cdr3_aa: CASSESGAQYPYNEQFF
clone_size: -
d_call: TRBD2
j_call: TRBJ2-1
v_call: TRBV2
cdr3_length: 17

cdr3_nt: TGTGCCAGCAGCCAGTCCCTCGGGCAGTACTTC
cdr3_aa: CASSQSLGQYF
clone_size: -
d_call: -
j_call: TRBJ2-7
v_call: TRBV14
cdr3_length: 11

cdr3_nt: TGTGCCAGTAGGGGGGACAGCCTGGGGAACACTGAAGCTTTCTTT
cdr3_aa: CASRGDSLGNTEAFF
clone_size: once
d_call: TRBD1
j_call: TRBJ1-1
v_call: TRBV19
cdr3_length: 15

cdr3_nt: TGCAGCGTTGTGACAGGGGCTGGCTACACCTTC
cdr3_aa: CSVVTGAGYTF
clone_size: -
d_call: TRBD1
j_call: TRBJ1-2
v_call: TRBV29-1
cdr3_length: 11

cdr3_nt: TGTGCCAGCAGTGACCAGTATAGCAATCAGCCCCAGCATTTT
cdr3_aa: CASSDQYSNQPQHF
clone_size: -
d_call: -
j_call: TRBJ1-5
v_call: TRBV6-4
cdr3_length: 14

cdr3_nt: TGTGCCAGCTCCAGCGGTGTAGCCGATACGCAGTATTTT
cdr3_aa: CASSSGVADTQYF
clone_size: -
d_call: -
j_call: TRBJ2-3
v_call: TRBV2
cdr3_length: 13

cdr3_nt: TGCGCCAGCAGCTTGGACGCAGGGGGCAGAAACACCATATATTTT
cdr3_aa: CASSLDAGGRNTIYF
clone_size: -
d_call: TRBD1
j_call: TRBJ1-3
v_call: TRBV5-1
cdr3_length: 15

cdr3_nt: TGTGCCAGCAGCGTAGATACAAGCGGGGGCTACGAGCAGTACTTC
cdr3_aa: CASSVDTSGGYEQYF
clone_size: -
d_call: TRBD2
j_call: TRBJ2-7
v_call: TRBV9
cdr3_length: 15

cdr3_nt: TGTGCCAGCAGCTCCGTCGCAAGGAATAGCGACGAGCAGTACTTC
cdr3_aa: CASSSVARNSDEQYF
clone_size: -
d_call: -
j_call: TRBJ2-7
v_call: TRBV7-9
cdr3_length: 15

cdr3_nt: TGTGCCAGCAGCTTAATTTCAGGGGACGATTCACCCCTCCACTTT
cdr3_aa: CASSLISGDDSPLHF
clone_size: -
d_call: -
j_call: TRBJ1-6
v_call: TRBV7-9
cdr3_length: 15

cdr3_nt: TGTGCCAGCAGCTTCCTATCGGACGGGAGCTCCTACGAGCAGTACTTC
cdr3_aa: CASSFLSDGSSYEQYF
clone_size: -
d_call: -
j_call: TRBJ2-7
v_call: TRBV7-9
cdr3_length: 16

cdr3_nt: TGTGCCAGCAGCTTGTGGGGCGGTCTGAACACTGAAGCTTTCTTT
cdr3_aa: CASSLWGGLNTEAFF
clone_size: few
d_call: -
j_call: TRBJ1-1
v_call: TRBV5-6
cdr3_length: 15

cdr3_nt: TGTGCCCGGGGACAGGGGGTATTATTAACCGGGGAGCTGTTTTTT
cdr3_aa: CARGQGVLLTGELFF
clone_size: -
d_call: TRBD1
j_call: TRBJ2-2
v_call: TRBV30
cdr3_length: 15

cdr3_nt: TGTGCCACCAGCAGAGAACGGGAAGAAAAACTGTTTTTT
cdr3_aa: CATSREREEKLFF
clone_size: -
d_call: -
j_call: TRBJ1-4
v_call: TRBV15
cdr3_length: 13

cdr3_nt: TGTGCCAGCAGTGCGGGACAGGGAGCCGGCACTGAAGCTTTCTTT
cdr3_aa: CASSAGQGAGTEAFF
clone_size: -
d_call: TRBD1
j_call: TRBJ1-1
v_call: TRBV5-5
cdr3_length: 15

cdr3_nt: TGTGCCAGCAGCCCCAGGAGGGGCTCTGGAAACACCATATATTTT
cdr3_aa: CASSPRRGSGNTIYF
clone_size: -
d_call: -
j_call: TRBJ1-3
v_call: TRBV7-8
cdr3_length: 15

cdr3_nt: TGTGCCACCAGCAGAGATGGGCCCTTGGACAGCTTGAACACTGAAGCTTTCTTT
cdr3_aa: CATSRDGPLDSLNTEAFF
clone_size: -
d_call: -
j_call: TRBJ1-1
v_call: TRBV15
cdr3_length: 18

cdr3_nt: TGTGCCAGCAGCTCCACTAGCGGGGTTACCTACGAGCAGTACTTC
cdr3_aa: CASSSTSGVTYEQYF
clone_size: -
d_call: TRBD2
j_call: TRBJ2-7
v_call: TRBV5-4
cdr3_length: 15

cdr3_nt: TGTGCCAGCAGCTTATTATGGCGGGGGGCGGAAGAGACCCAGTACTTC
cdr3_aa: CASSLLWRGAEETQYF
clone_size: -
d_call: TRBD2
j_call: TRBJ2-5
v_call: TRBV7-9
cdr3_length: 16

cdr3_nt: TGCAGCGTTGGAGGTGGCCTCTCCTACGAGCAGTACTTC
cdr3_aa: CSVGGGLSYEQYF
clone_size: -
d_call: -
j_call: TRBJ2-7
v_call: TRBV29-1
cdr3_length: 13

cdr3_nt: TGTGCCACCGCTACAGGGAACTATGGCTACACCTTC
cdr3_aa: CATATGNYGYTF
clone_size: -
d_call: -
j_call: TRBJ1-2
v_call: TRBV19
cdr3_length: 12

cdr3_nt: TGTGCCTGGAGTTGGGGACAGGGTTATCTCCGTGGCACAGATACGCAGTATTTT
cdr3_aa: CAWSWGQGYLRGTDTQYF
clone_size: -
d_call: TRBD1
j_call: TRBJ2-3
v_call: TRBV30
cdr3_length: 18

cdr3_nt: TGTGCCAGCAGAGGGACAGGTCTGTATCAGCCCCAGCATTTT
cdr3_aa: CASRGTGLYQPQHF
clone_size: -
d_call: TRBD1
j_call: TRBJ1-5
v_call: TRBV6-1
cdr3_length: 14

cdr3_nt: TGCGCCAGCAGCCAAGACGTTGTAGGACTAGTAGGCGTTCAGTACTTC
cdr3_aa: CASSQDVVGLVGVQYF
clone_size: -
d_call: TRBD2
j_call: TRBJ2-4
v_call: TRBV4-1
cdr3_length: 16

cdr3_nt: TGTGCCGGGTGGACAGGTGAATCACCCCTCCACTTT
cdr3_aa: CAGWTGESPLHF
clone_size: -
d_call: TRBD1
j_call: TRBJ1-6
v_call: TRBV30
cdr3_length: 12

cdr3_nt: TGTGCCAGCAGTGCATTGAACACCGGGGAGCTGTTTTTT
cdr3_aa: CASSALNTGELFF
clone_size: -
d_call: -
j_call: TRBJ2-2
v_call: TRBV2
cdr3_length: 13

cdr3_nt: TGTGCCAGCAGTGCTTTGGAGGGGGCGCATACTGAAGCTTTCTTT
cdr3_aa: CASSALEGAHTEAFF
clone_size: -
d_call: TRBD1
j_call: TRBJ1-1
v_call: TRBV2
cdr3_length: 15

cdr3_nt: TGTGCCAGCAGCTTAGATTCGGGGTACGAGCAGTACTTC
cdr3_aa: CASSLDSGYEQYF
clone_size: once
d_call: -
j_call: TRBJ2-7
v_call: TRBV11-2
cdr3_length: 13

cdr3_nt: TGTGCCAGCAGAGGCGGGACAGGGAAGGTTGAAGCTTTCTTT
cdr3_aa: CASRGGTGKVEAFF
clone_size: few
d_call: TRBD1
j_call: TRBJ1-1
v_call: TRBV6-5
cdr3_length: 14

cdr3_nt: TGTGCTAGCAGTGAGCTCGACAGGCTATCAACTAATGAAAAACTGTTTTTT
cdr3_aa: CASSELDRLSTNEKLFF
clone_size: -
d_call: -
j_call: TRBJ1-4
v_call: TRBV6-1
cdr3_length: 17

cdr3_nt: TGTGCCACCAGCAGAGATTTGTTTCCCCCCGGTGAACTGTTTTTT
cdr3_aa: CATSRDLFPPGELFF
clone_size: -
d_call: -
j_call: TRBJ1-4
v_call: TRBV15
cdr3_length: 15

cdr3_nt: TGTGCCAGCAGCAAAGAGCACGAGGGAGGAGATGGCAATCAGCCCCAGCATTTT
cdr3_aa: CASSKEHEGGDGNQPQHF
clone_size: -
d_call: -
j_call: TRBJ1-5
v_call: TRBV21-1
cdr3_length: 18

cdr3_nt: TGTGCCAGCAGTCCCCTCAGGGTATCGAGCAATCAGCCCCAGCATTTT
cdr3_aa: CASSPLRVSSNQPQHF
clone_size: once
d_call: -
j_call: TRBJ1-5
v_call: TRBV27
cdr3_length: 16

cdr3_nt: TGTGCCTGGAGTGTACTAGGCGATACGCAGTATTTT
cdr3_aa: CAWSVLGDTQYF
clone_size: -
d_call: -
j_call: TRBJ2-3
v_call: TRBV30
cdr3_length: 12

cdr3_nt: TGTGCCTGGAGTGGACTAGCGGGAAGAGGGAGCTCCTACAATGAGCAGTTCTTC
cdr3_aa: CAWSGLAGRGSSYNEQFF
clone_size: few
d_call: TRBD2
j_call: TRBJ2-1
v_call: TRBV30
cdr3_length: 18

cdr3_nt: TGCGCCAGCAGCTTGGAGCTAGCGACCTACAATGAGCAGTTCTTC
cdr3_aa: CASSLELATYNEQFF
clone_size: -
d_call: -
j_call: TRBJ2-1
v_call: TRBV5-1
cdr3_length: 15

cdr3_nt: TGTGCCAGCACTCAGGGTGGTGGTAATGAAAAACTGTTTTTT
cdr3_aa: CASTQGGGNEKLFF
clone_size: -
d_call: -
j_call: TRBJ1-4
v_call: TRBV6-6
cdr3_length: 14